This T cell receptor beta chain was identified in a study of T cell responses to AZD1222 COVID-19 vaccine. CDR3 length: 12 residues. Germline lookup yields CDR1 KGHDR and CDR2 SFDVKD. V lost 3 bases and J lost 7, with 8 bases in between. Remarks on this clone: Its antigen is not identified.

Sequencing used immunoSEQ multiplex PCR; TCRdb keeps in-frame clones, though not all of them. This table has roughly 120,000 clones, just over 85% appearing once. Study-wide results and caveats: Regions 160-218 and 743-854 held dominance among vaccine-associated CD4 TCRs, which spanned spike. Spike-specific TCR breadth and depth were elevated following two AZD1222 doses. Donors were largely white British and mainly female; clonal diversity was possibly underestimated.

The material was peripheral blood, obtained on day 0 of MenACWY control vaccination. The chain recombines TRBV24-1 with TRBJ2-5; D remains unclear. The TCR sequence derives from an adult in good health. CDR3 residues: CATSDGFGTQYF. The CDR3 DNA reads TGTGCCACCAGTGATGGCTTCGGGACCCAGTACTTC.